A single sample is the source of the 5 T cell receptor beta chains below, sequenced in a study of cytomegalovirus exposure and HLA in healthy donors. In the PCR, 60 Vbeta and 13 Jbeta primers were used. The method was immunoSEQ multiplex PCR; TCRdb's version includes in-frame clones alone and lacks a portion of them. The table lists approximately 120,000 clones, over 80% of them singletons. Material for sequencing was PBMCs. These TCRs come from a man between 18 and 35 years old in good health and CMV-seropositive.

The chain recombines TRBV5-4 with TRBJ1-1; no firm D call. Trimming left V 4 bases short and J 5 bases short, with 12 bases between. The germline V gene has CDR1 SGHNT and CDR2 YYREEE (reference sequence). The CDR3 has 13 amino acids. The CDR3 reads CASSLGGFTEAFF. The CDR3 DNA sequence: TGTGCCAGCAGCCTCGGCGGGTTTACTGAAGCTTTCTTT.

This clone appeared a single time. Written as DNA, the CDR3 is TGTGCCAGCAGCCAACCCGCAGGGGGGGCCAACGTCCTGACTTTC. Its protein product is CASSQPAGGANVLTF. This chain joins TRBV7-3 and TRBJ2-6, with D tentatively TRBD1 (5 bases). The CDR3 consists of 15 residues. Trimming stripped 5 bases from V and 4 bases from J, with 12 bases between. Germline V gene lookup returns CDR1 SGHTA and CDR2 FQGTGA.

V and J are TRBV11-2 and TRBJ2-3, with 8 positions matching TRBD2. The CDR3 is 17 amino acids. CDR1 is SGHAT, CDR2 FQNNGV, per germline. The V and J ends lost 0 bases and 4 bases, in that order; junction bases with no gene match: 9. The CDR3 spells CASSLDAVGGGPDTQYF. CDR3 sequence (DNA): TGTGCCAGCAGCTTAGATGCCGTCGGGGGGGGTCCAGATACGCAGTATTTT. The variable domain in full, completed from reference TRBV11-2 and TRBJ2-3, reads EAGVAQSPRYKIIEKRQSVAFWCNPISGHATLYWYQQILGQGPKLLIQFQNNGVVDDSQLPKDRFSAERLKGVDSTLKIQPAKLEDSAVYLCASSLDAVGGGPDTQYFGPGTRLTVL.

As DNA, the CDR3 is TGTGCCAGCTCACCCCTACAGGGGAGCAAGGGCGAGCAGTACTTC. Translating gives CASSPLQGSKGEQYF. The chain recombines TRBV18 with TRBJ2-7; 7 nucleotides line up with TRBD1. J gave up 6 bases and V 3 bases, and 11 bases lay outside the gene matches. The CDR3 has 15 amino acids. Germline loops: CDR1 KGHSH, CDR2 LQKENI.

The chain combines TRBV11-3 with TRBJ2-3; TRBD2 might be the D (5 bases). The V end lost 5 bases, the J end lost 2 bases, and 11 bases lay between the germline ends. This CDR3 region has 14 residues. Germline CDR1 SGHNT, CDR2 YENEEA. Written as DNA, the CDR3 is TGTGCCAGCAGCCCTAGCCCTTCCACAGATACGCAGTATTTT. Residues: CASSPSPSTDTQYF.